A single sample gave rise to the 5 T cell receptor beta chains below, sequenced in a study of blood T cell repertoires in COVID-19. Libraries were prepared by immunoSEQ multiplex PCR; TCRdb keeps only in-frame clonotypes and omits some of them. Of about 310,000 clones listed, roughly 84% were seen once; the top ten hold 1%. Input material: peripheral blood. These receptors originate from a man aged 45-60 years with active or convalescent COVID-19.

This chain links TRBV9 with TRBJ2-7, with D possibly being TRBD2 (5 bases). V gave up 0 bases and J gave up 0 bases, with 10 bases separating them. CDR3 length equals 15 residues. The germline CDR1 and CDR2 sequences are SGDLS and YYNGEE. The CDR3 loop is CASSVGPGISYEQYF. CDR3 DNA sequence: TGTGCCAGCAGCGTAGGCCCGGGAATCTCCTACGAGCAGTACTTC.

The rearrangement joins TRBV7-2 to TRBJ2-7; perhaps TRBD1 as D (5 bases). The germline V and J ends were trimmed by 0 bases and 2 bases, with 8 bases remaining between them. This CDR3 is built from 14 residues. CDR1 and CDR2 from the germline V gene are SGHTA and FQGNSA. CDR3 sequence reads: CASSLAKGPYEQYF. CDR3 in DNA: TGTGCCAGCAGCTTAGCGAAGGGGCCCTACGAGCAGTACTTC.

V gene TRBV11-3 combines with J gene TRBJ1-1; 7 nucleotides align to TRBD1. Germline CDR1 SGHNT, CDR2 YENEEA. This CDR3 comprises 12 residues. V gave up 5 bases and J gave up 8 bases; unmatched junction bases: 5. Here the CDR3 reads CASSHPDREAFF. The DNA for the CDR3 is TGTGCCAGCAGCCATCCGGACAGGGAAGCTTTCTTT.

With respect to this clone: A read error may produce the germline difference seen at one junction end. The chain carries TRBV23-1 and TRBJ1-5; TRBD1 aligns across 8 bases. TRBV23-1 is an ORF for which the function is uncertain. This CDR3 region has 20 residues. The CDR3 region has the DNA TGCGCCAGCAGTGAATCCTCCCCGGGACAGGTCTTAGGGAGCAATCAGCCCCAGCATTTT. Translated, it gives CASSESSPGQVLGSNQPQHF.

The V gene is TRBV30, the J gene TRBJ2-3, with 10 bases that match TRBD1. V lost 4 bases to trimming and J lost 4 bases; unmatched junction nucleotides: 5. CDR3 length: 14 amino acids. Germline CDR1 reads GTSNPN; CDR2 reads SVGIG (reference sequence). CDR3 in amino acids: CAWIPGTGADTQYF. Here the CDR3 DNA reads TGTGCCTGGATCCCCGGGACAGGGGCAGATACGCAGTATTTT.